Below, 25 T cell receptor beta chains from the same sample are listed, as sequenced in a study of Ad26.COV2.S vaccination and SARS-CoV-2 variants. Treatment noted: 15 to 20 received Ad26.COV2.S at low or high dose, single or two shots; several received placebo; per-sample allocation not given. The study sampled participants on day 63 after the first vaccine or placebo injection. Clones were sequenced by immunoSEQ multiplex PCR, and TCRdb holds only the in-frame ones, with some missing. There are around 450,000 clones in the sample; approximately 90% occur only once, and around 3.6% lies in the top ten. Source: peripheral blood, taken in a trial of Ad26.COV2.S vaccine versus placebo. Receptor source: a person between 18 and 65 years old who received the Ad26.COV2.S COVID-19 vaccine or a placebo.

The gene calls are TRBV3-1 (or the pseudogene TRBV3-2) and TRBJ2-1; TRBD2 aligns across 8 bases. From germline, CDR1 is LGHDT and CDR2 YNNKEL (reference sequence). V lost 3 bases and J lost 4; bases outside the gene matches: 8. This CDR3 spans 16 amino acids. CDR3 amino acids: CASSHIRGGQYNEQFF. The CDR3 nucleotides read TGTGCCAGCAGCCACATCCGGGGGGGCCAATACAATGAGCAGTTCTTC.

The V gene is TRBV10-3, the J gene TRBJ1-3; D unresolved. The germline gives CDR1 ENHRY, CDR2 SYGVKD. V was clipped by 3 bases and J by 4 bases, with 10 bases between them. The CDR3 runs to 14 residues. DNA of the CDR3: TGTGCCATCAGTGATTTCGCAGACGGAAACACCATATATTTT. Amino acids: CAISDFADGNTIYF.

This clone was detected once. CDR3 nucleotide sequence: TGTGCCAGCAGTTACTCGGTGGGCTTCCAAGAGACCCAGTACTTC. Amino acids: CASSYSVGFQETQYF. The chain combines TRBV6-5 with TRBJ2-5; D is undetermined. V was shortened by 0 bases and J by 1 base, with 9 bases between the two germline ends. The CDR3 loop spans 15 amino acids. The germline V gene encodes CDR1 MNHEY and CDR2 SVGAGI.

The genes are TRBV7-9 and TRBJ2-5, with 7 bases that match TRBD1. CDR1 is SEHNR, CDR2 FQNEAQ, per germline (reference sequence). The CDR3 contains 15 residues. With 1 base clipped from V and 4 bases from J, the junction kept 6 bases outside the gene matches. The CDR3 nucleotides read TGTGCCAGCAGCTTAGGACAGGGCCGTGGAGAGACCCAGTACTTC. Its translation is CASSLGQGRGETQYF.

This rearrangement joins TRBV11-2 to TRBJ1-5; D not resolved. Germline V gene lookup returns CDR1 SGHAT and CDR2 FQNNGV. Trimming took 2 bases from V and 5 from J, leaving 10 bases between them. The CDR3 loop spans 14 amino acids. The CDR3 loop reads CASSLLLGDQPQHF. In nucleotides, the CDR3 is TGTGCCAGCAGCTTATTGCTTGGGGATCAGCCCCAGCATTTT. The full variable domain, completed using reference TRBV11-2 and TRBJ1-5, is EAGVAQSPRYKIIEKRQSVAFWCNPISGHATLYWYQQILGQGPKLLIQFQNNGVVDDSQLPKDRFSAERLKGVDSTLKIQPAKLEDSAVYLCASSLLLGDQPQHFGDGTRLSIL.

The rearrangement joins TRBV19 to TRBJ2-3, with D perhaps TRBD1 or TRBD2 (5 bases each). The CDR3 sequence is 16 residues long. Germline V lookup: CDR1 LNHDA, CDR2 SQIVND (reference sequence). V lost 5 bases, J lost 6 bases, and 21 bases lay in between. CDR3 bases: TGTGCCAGTAGTCCTCGAGGGACCGGCGTTTTGGATACGCAGTATTTT. It encodes CASSPRGTGVLDTQYF.

The chain couples TRBV11-2 to TRBJ1-3; tentatively, D is TRBD1 (6 bases). V was cut by 2 bases and J by 2 bases, with 10 bases left in between. The CDR3 sequence is 15 residues long. The germline CDR1 and CDR2 sequences are SGHAT and FQNNGV. In DNA, the CDR3 is TGTGCCAGCAGCTTAACAGGGTACCCTGGAAACACCATATATTTT. This sequence encodes CASSLTGYPGNTIYF.

The rearrangement links TRBV11-2 to TRBJ2-7; 9 nucleotides line up with TRBD1. J was trimmed by 5 bases and V by 2 bases; bases with no gene match: 7. Germline assignment: CDR1 SGHAT and CDR2 FQNNGV. This CDR3 is built from 15 residues. CDR3 sequence (DNA): TGTGCCAGCAGCTTATTTGGACAGGGGTCCCACGAGCAGTACTTC. Residues: CASSLFGQGSHEQYF.

V gene TRBV10-1 combines with J gene TRBJ2-4, with D maybe TRBD2 (7 bases). The germline V gene has CDR1 WNHNN and CDR2 SYGVQD (reference sequence). Trimming took 11 bases from V and 4 from J, leaving 24 bases between them. CDR3 length: 16 residues. The chain's CDR3 is CAGWEGGGRPKNIQYF. The CDR3 nucleotides read TGCGCCGGGTGGGAGGGGGGCGGCCGACCAAAAAACATTCAGTACTTC.

This clone has a single count. The chain recombines TRBV6-5 with TRBJ2-2; D gene ambiguous. The V gene's germline CDR1 is MNHEY and CDR2 SVGAGI. Trimming shortened V by 4 bases and J by 6 bases, and 15 bases separated the two germline ends. The CDR3 has 15 residues. The CDR3 region is CASSFHVKGPGELFF. The CDR3 DNA is TGTGCCAGCAGTTTCCATGTCAAGGGTCCCGGGGAGCTGTTTTTT.

CDR3 sequence reads: CASSLRTGRTDTQYF. The CDR3 nucleotides are TGTGCCAGCAGTCTAAGGACAGGTAGAACAGATACGCAGTATTTT. The V call is TRBV28, the J call TRBJ2-3, with 7 bases fitting TRBD1. Trimming at V came to 5 bases and at J to 3 bases, leaving 8 bases not matched to a gene. The CDR3 extends over 15 amino acids. Germline V lookup: CDR1 MDHEN, CDR2 SYDVKM.

The V call is TRBV5-8, the J call TRBJ1-2; D gene unclear. Deletions cut 2 bases from V and 5 bases from J, with 7 bases between. Germline V CDR1 and CDR2: SGHTS, YDEGEE. The CDR3 covers 12 residues. The CDR3 coding sequence is TGTGCCAGCAGCTTCAGGAATTATGGCTACACCTTC. It encodes CASSFRNYGYTF. Filled out from reference TRBV5-8 and TRBJ1-2, the complete variable domain reads EAGVTQSPTHLIKTRGQQATLRCSPISGHTSVYWYQQALGLGLQFLLWYDEGEERNRGNFPPRFSGRQFPNYSSELNVNALELEDSALYLCASSFRNYGYTFGSGTRLTVV.

CDR3 in DNA: TGCAGCGTTGATCGTGGGGGCTTCCACGAGACCCAGTACTTC. Residues: CSVDRGGFHETQYF. The V gene is TRBV29-1, the J gene TRBJ2-5; a possible D gene is TRBD1 (6 bases). Germline V gene data show CDR1 as SQVTM and CDR2 as ANQGSEA. Trimming pared 3 bases from V and 5 bases from J, leaving 16 bases between. The CDR3 runs 14 residues.

The rearrangement links TRBV11-3 to TRBJ2-1; D is possibly TRBD1 (6 bases). This CDR3 comprises 15 residues. Trimming removed 1 base from V and 0 bases from J, with 7 bases in between. Looked up from germline, CDR1 is SGHNT and CDR2 is YENEEA. The CDR3 DNA follows: TGTGCCAGCAGCTTAGGAGGGGGCTCCTACAATGAGCAGTTCTTC. Translating gives CASSLGGGSYNEQFF.

V gene TRBV5-1 combines with J gene TRBJ2-7; 7 nucleotides match TRBD1. The CDR3 spans 14 residues. After removal of 3 bases from V and 1 base from J, the junction contained 4 bases not matched to a gene. Germline V gene sequence: CDR1 SGHRS, CDR2 YFSETQ. The CDR3 DNA sequence: TGCGCCAGCAGCTCGACAGGGTATTCCTACGAGCAGTACTTC. This encodes CASSSTGYSYEQYF. Full variable domain (missing parts from reference TRBV5-1 and TRBJ2-7): KAGVTQTPRYLIKTRGQQVTLSCSPISGHRSVSWYQQTPGQGLQFLFEYFSETQRNKGNFPGRFSGRQFSNSRSEMNVSTLELGDSALYLCASSSTGYSYEQYFGPGTRLTVT.

This chain uses TRBV6-4 with TRBJ2-2, with TRBD2 as a possible D gene (5 bases). This CDR3 is built from 14 residues. Trimming left V 4 bases short and J 0 bases short, with 6 bases between. The germline CDR1 and CDR2 sequences are MRHNA and SNTAGT. CDR3 protein: CASSAGANTGELFF. CDR3 DNA sequence: TGTGCCAGCAGTGCCGGGGCGAACACCGGGGAGCTGTTTTTT.

This chain joins TRBV5-1 and TRBJ1-1; maybe TRBD1 (5 bases). V was shortened by 2 bases and J by 11 bases, with 19 bases between the two germline ends. The CDR3 spans 14 residues. Germline values: CDR1 SGHRS, CDR2 YFSETQ. CDR3 coding DNA: TGCGCCAGCAGCTTAACAGGCGTTGGGAAGGACGCTTTCTTT. Its protein product is CASSLTGVGKDAFF.

This clone appeared once. The V gene is TRBV27, the J gene TRBJ2-5; a weak D match, TRBD2 (7 bases). This CDR3 region has 15 residues. V was pared by 5 bases and J by 5 bases, with 18 bases between. Germline V CDR1 and CDR2: MNHEY, SMNVEV (reference sequence). In DNA, the CDR3 is TGTGCCAGCAGTCCTGGGGGGGGCAGGTCGGAGACCCAGTACTTC. Residues: CASSPGGGRSETQYF.

The rearrangement joins TRBV6-1 to TRBJ1-4, with TRBD1 matching 7 bases. Unmatched junction bases numbered 12, after V lost 4 bases and J lost 7 bases. The CDR3 is 16 amino acids. Looked up from germline, CDR1 is MNHNS and CDR2 is SASEGT. The CDR3 sequence is CASSVKTGEYGEKLFF. CDR3 nucleotides: TGTGCCAGCAGTGTGAAAACAGGGGAGTACGGTGAAAAACTGTTTTTT.

The gene calls are TRBV5-1 and TRBJ1-2, with D uncertain. CDR1 is SGHRS and CDR2 is YFSETQ in the germline V gene. V lost 0 bases and J 7 bases, leaving 16 bases between the germline ends. The CDR3 has 15 residues. CDR3 nucleotides: TGCGCCAGCAGCTTGGGGCAGGTCCCTACCTCTGGCTACACCTTC. Its translation is CASSLGQVPTSGYTF.

In this sample, this clone turned up a few times. This chain uses TRBV11-2 with TRBJ2-7, with D hard to call. The CDR3 is made up of 15 amino acids. The germline CDR1 and CDR2 sequences are SGHAT and FQNNGV. Trimming removed 4 bases at V and 0 bases at J, with 13 bases between. CDR3 sequence (DNA): TGTGCCAGCAGCTCCCCCCCATCCGGCTCCTACGAGCAGTACTTC. This encodes CASSSPPSGSYEQYF.

J is TRBJ2-3 and V is TRBV2; 12 bases match TRBD1. The CDR3 loop spans 15 amino acids. The trim removed 6 bases at V and 8 bases at J, leaving 9 bases unmatched. The V gene's germline CDR1 is SNHLY and CDR2 FYNNEI. The CDR3 DNA reads as TGTGCCAGCAGGGCCGGGACAGGGGGCGCAAGTACGCAGTATTTT. Residues: CASRAGTGGASTQYF.

A few counts support this clone. This rearrangement joins TRBV9 to TRBJ2-1, with 7 bases aligning to TRBD1. The CDR3 is 15 amino acids. The trim removed 4 bases at V and 2 bases at J, leaving 6 bases unmatched. Germline-derived CDR1 and CDR2 are SGDLS and YYNGEE. Here the CDR3 DNA reads TGTGCCAGCAGCCAGACAGGGCAAACCTACAATGAGCAGTTCTTC. Translated, it gives CASSQTGQTYNEQFF.

The V call is TRBV6-2 or TRBV6-3, the J call TRBJ2-2, with D tentatively TRBD1 or TRBD2 (5 bases each). Germline CDR1 is MNHEY and CDR2 is SVGEGT. CDR3 size: 16 residues. Between the trimmed V and J ends, which lost 5 bases and 1 base, there was a span of 14 bases. The CDR3 spells CASSRDHPRNTGELFF. The CDR3, as DNA: TGTGCCAGCAGTCGGGACCACCCCAGGAACACCGGGGAGCTGTTTTTT.

The CDR3 sequence: CASTRGNNNSPLHF. The CDR3 bases are TGTGCTTCGACGCGGGGAAATAATAATTCACCCCTCCACTTT. The V and J genes are TRBV30 and TRBJ1-6; D gene ambiguous. Germline V gives CDR1 GTSNPN, CDR2 SVGIG (reference sequence). This CDR3 has 14 residues.